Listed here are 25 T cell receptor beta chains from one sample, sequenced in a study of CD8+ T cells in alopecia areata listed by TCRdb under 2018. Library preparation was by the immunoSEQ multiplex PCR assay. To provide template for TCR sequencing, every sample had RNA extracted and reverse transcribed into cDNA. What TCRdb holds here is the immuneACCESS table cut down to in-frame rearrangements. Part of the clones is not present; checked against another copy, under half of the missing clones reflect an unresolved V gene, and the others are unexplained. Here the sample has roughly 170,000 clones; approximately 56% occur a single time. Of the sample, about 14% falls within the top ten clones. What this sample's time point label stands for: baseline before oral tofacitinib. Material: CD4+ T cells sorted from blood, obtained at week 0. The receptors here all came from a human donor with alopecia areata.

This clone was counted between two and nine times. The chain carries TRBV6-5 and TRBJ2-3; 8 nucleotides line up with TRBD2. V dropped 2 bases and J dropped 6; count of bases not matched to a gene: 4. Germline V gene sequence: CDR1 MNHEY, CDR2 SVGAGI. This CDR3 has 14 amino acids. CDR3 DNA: TGTGCCAGCAGTTACGCGGGGGGTAGGGATACGCAGTATTTT. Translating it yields CASSYAGGRDTQYF.

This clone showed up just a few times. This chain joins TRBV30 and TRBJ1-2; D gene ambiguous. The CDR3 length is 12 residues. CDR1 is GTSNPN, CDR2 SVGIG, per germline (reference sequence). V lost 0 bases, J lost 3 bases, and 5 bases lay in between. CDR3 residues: CAWSVWDYGYTF. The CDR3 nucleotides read TGTGCCTGGAGTGTATGGGACTATGGCTACACCTTC.

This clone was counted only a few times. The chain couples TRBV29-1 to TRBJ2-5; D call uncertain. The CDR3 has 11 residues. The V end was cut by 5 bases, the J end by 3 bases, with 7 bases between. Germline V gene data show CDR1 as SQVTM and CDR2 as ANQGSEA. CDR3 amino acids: CSVSGEETQYF. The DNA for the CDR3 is TGCAGCGTTTCGGGTGAAGAGACCCAGTACTTC.

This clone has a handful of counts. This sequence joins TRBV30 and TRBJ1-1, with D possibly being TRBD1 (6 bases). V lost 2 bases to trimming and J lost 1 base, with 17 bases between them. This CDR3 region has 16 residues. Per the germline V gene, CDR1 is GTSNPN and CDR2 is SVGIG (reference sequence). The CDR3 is CAWSSLGGASNTEAFF. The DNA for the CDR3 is TGTGCCTGGAGTTCCTTGGGGGGCGCCTCGAACACTGAAGCTTTCTTT.

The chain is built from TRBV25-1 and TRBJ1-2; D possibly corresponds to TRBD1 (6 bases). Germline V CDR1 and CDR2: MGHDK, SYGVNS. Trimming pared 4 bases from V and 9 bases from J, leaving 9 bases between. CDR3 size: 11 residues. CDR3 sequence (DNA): TGTGCCAGCAGTGCGGGGGGCCGCTACACCTTC. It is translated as CASSAGGRYTF.

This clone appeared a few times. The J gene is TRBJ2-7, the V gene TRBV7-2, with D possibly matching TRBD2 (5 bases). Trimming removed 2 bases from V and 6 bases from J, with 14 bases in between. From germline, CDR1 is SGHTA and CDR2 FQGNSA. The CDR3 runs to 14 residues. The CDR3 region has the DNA TGTGCCAGCAGCTTAATGCTAGCTTCGGTCGAGCAGTACTTC. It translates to CASSLMLASVEQYF. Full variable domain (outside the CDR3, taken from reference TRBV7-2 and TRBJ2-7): GAGVSQSPSNKVTEKGKDVELRCDPISGHTALYWYRQSLGQGLEFLIYFQGNSAPDKSGLPSDRFSAERTGGSVSTLTIQRTQQEDSAVYLCASSLMLASVEQYFGPGTRLTVT.

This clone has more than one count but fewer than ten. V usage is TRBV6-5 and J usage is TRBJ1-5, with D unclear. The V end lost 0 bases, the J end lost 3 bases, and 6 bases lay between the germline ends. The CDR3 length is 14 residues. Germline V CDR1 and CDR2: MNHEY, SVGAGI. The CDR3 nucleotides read TGTGCCAGCAGTTACTCTGGGGTCAATCAGCCCCAGCATTTT. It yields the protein CASSYSGVNQPQHF.

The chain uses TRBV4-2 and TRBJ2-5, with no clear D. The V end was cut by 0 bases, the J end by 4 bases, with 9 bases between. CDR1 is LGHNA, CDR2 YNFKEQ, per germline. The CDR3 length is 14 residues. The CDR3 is CASSQEKGVETQYF. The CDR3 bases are TGTGCCAGCAGCCAAGAAAAGGGTGTAGAGACCCAGTACTTC.

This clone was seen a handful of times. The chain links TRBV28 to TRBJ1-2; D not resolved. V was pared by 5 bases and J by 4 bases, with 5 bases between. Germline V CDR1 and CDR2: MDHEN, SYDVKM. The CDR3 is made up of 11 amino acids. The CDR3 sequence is CASSRVYGYTF. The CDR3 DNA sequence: TGTGCCAGCAGTAGGGTCTATGGCTACACCTTC.

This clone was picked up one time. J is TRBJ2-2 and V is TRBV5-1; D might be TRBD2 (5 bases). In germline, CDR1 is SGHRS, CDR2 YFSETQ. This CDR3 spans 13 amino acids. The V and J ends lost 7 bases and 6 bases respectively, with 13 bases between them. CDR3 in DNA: TGCGCCAGCCGTGAGGGCAGCCCCGGGGAGCTGTTTTTT. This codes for CASREGSPGELFF.

The CDR3 is CAWSKSGGPGETQYF. CDR3 bases: TGTGCCTGGAGTAAAAGCGGGGGGCCGGGGGAGACCCAGTACTTC. The rearrangement joins TRBV30 to TRBJ2-5; 9 nucleotides align to TRBD2. CDR3 length: 15 residues. Trimming at V came to 2 bases and at J to 5 bases, leaving 9 bases not matched to a gene. Germline CDR1 and CDR2: GTSNPN and SVGIG (reference sequence).

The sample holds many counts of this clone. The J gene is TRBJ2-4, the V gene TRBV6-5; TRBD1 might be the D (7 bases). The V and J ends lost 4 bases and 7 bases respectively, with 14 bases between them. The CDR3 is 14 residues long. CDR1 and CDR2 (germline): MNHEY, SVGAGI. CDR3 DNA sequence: TGTGCCAGCAGTTTCAGGGGGGTCGGGAACATTCAGTACTTC. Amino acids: CASSFRGVGNIQYF.

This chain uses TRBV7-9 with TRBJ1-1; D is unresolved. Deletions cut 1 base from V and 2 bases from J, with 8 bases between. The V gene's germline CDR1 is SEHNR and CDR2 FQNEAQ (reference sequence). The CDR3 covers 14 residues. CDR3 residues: CASSLDLDNTEAFF. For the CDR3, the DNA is TGTGCCAGCAGCTTAGATCTAGACAACACTGAAGCTTTCTTT.

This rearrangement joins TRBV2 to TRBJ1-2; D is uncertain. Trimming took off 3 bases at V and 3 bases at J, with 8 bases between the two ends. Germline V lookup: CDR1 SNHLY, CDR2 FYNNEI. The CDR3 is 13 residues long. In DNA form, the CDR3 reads TGTGCCAGCAGTGATCTCGGGTACTATGGCTACACCTTC. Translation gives CASSDLGYYGYTF.

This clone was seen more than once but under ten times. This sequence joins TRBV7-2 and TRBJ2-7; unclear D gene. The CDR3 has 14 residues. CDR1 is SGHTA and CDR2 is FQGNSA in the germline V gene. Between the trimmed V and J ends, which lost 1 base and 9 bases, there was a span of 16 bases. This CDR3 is CASSLDSASVGQYF. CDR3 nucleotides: TGTGCCAGCAGCTTAGACTCCGCGTCGGTGGGGCAGTACTTC.

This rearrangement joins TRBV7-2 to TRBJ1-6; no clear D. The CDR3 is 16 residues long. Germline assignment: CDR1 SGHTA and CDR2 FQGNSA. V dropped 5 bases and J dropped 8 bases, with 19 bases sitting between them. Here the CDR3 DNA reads TGTGCCAGCAGCCTCAATCCTCGGGTGGGCGATTCACCCCTCCACTTT. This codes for CASSLNPRVGDSPLHF.

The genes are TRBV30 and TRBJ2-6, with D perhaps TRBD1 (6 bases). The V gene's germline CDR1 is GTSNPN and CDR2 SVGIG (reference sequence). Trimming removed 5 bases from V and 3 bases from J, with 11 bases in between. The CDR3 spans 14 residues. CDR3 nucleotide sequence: TGTGCCTGGCAAACAGGGAGTGGGGCCAACGTCCTGACTTTC. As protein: CAWQTGSGANVLTF.

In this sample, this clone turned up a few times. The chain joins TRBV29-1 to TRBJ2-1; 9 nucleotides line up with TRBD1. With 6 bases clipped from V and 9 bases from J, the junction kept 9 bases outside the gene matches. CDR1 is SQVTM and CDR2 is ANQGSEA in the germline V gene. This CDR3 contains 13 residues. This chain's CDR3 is CSVANTGGGEQFF. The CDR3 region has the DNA TGCAGCGTCGCCAATACAGGGGGCGGTGAGCAGTTCTTC.

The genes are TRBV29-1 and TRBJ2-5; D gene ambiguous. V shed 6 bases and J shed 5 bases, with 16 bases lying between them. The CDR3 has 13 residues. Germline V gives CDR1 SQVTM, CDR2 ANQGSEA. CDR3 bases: TGCAGCGTAGGGATGCGTTTGACGGAGACCCAGTACTTC. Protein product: CSVGMRLTETQYF.

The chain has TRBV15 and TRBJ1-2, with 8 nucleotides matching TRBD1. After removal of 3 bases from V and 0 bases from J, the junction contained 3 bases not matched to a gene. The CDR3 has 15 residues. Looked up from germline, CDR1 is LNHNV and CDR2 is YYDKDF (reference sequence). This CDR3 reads CATSSYRGSNYGYTF. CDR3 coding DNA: TGTGCCACCAGCAGTTACAGGGGGTCTAACTATGGCTACACCTTC.

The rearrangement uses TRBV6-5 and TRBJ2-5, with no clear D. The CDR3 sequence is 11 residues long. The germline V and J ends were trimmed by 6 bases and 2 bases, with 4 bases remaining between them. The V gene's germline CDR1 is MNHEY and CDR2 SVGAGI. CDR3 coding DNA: TGTGCCAGCAGGCCTCAAGAGACCCAGTACTTC. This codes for CASRPQETQYF.

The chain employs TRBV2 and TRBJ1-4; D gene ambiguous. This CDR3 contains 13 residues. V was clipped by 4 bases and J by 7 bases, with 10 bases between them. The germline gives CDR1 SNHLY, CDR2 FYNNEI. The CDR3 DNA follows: TGTGCCAGCAGTGGGGTGCCATTTGAAAAACTGTTTTTT. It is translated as CASSGVPFEKLFF.

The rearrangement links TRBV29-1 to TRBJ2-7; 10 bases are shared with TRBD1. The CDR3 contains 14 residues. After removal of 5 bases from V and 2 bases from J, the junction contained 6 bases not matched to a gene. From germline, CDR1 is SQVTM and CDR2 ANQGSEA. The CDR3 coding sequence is TGCAGCGTTAACCTGGACAGGGGGACCTACGAGCAGTACTTC. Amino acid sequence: CSVNLDRGTYEQYF.

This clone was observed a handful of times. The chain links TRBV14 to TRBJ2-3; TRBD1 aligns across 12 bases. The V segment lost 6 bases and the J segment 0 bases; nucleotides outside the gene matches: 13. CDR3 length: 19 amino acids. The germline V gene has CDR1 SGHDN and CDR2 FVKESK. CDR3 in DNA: TGTGCCAGCAGTACTTACCGGGACAGGGGGCTTTCTAGCACAGATACGCAGTATTTT. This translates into CASSTYRDRGLSSTDTQYF.

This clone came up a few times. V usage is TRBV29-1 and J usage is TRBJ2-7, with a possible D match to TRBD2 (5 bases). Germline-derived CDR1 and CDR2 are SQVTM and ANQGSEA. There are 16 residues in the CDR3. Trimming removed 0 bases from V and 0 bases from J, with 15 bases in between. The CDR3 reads CSVEDKRAAGSYEQYF. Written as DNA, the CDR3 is TGCAGCGTTGAAGATAAGAGGGCGGCCGGCTCCTACGAGCAGTACTTC.